This paragraph reports one T cell receptor (beta chain). What this receptor recognizes is not known. Base-call qualities are not available, and no considerably larger clone is one nucleotide away. TCR beta CDR3 regions were amplified from RNA transcripts. The TCR CDR3 was subjected to a first round of RT-PCR using the HTBI primer set and the Qiagen OneStep RT-PCR kit. Libraries were constructed in a second round of multiplex PCR, after which size selection and purification were carried out. Libraries were sequenced paired-end with 100 bp reads on an Illumina HiSeq2000. For the original study's pipeline: SOAPnuke was used to process the raw data, throwing out any read that contained adapters or uncalled bases, had a mean Phred below 15, or lacked an exact constant-primer or identifier match. High-quality paired reads were merged with COPE v1.2.5, and unique nucleotide sequences were defined as clonotypes. Clonotypes were aligned to IMGT TRBV, TRBD and TRBJ reference segments using MiTCR v1.1. The analysis included only V-J combinations with a frequency above 0.0001, which together covered around 99% of the repertoires. A TCS score was defined as the ratio between F50 (clonal expansion) and ExV (chaos), using BLOSUM62-based TCRdist between CDR3 peptides within each V-J. Welch's t-statistics and random forest reduced roughly 540 V-J features to 13, which were used in a naive Bayes classifier (R e1071). TCRdb trimmed the raw reads at Q25, called clones with MiXCR and kept productive beta chains. Each entry is one CDR3 protein sequence, shown with its most common DNA and genes. These V and J calls derive from TCRdb rather than the authors' analysis. The sample data list hundreds of thousands of distinct CDR3 sequences, and roughly 46% of these were observed just once. In total, the top ten clones hold roughly 8.2% of the sample.

This sample was included in a study of T cells in Graves' hyperthyroidism and ophthalmopathy (dated by TCRdb to about 2019). In the study overall: A discovery cohort of about 95 patients, 43 with Graves' ophthalmopathy and approximately 55 with stable Graves' hyperthyroidism, was used to find distinguishing TCR V-J signatures. For training and testing, the 100 or so patients in the discovery cohort were randomly divided in a 7:3 ratio. Following sampling, methimazole starting at 30 mg daily was given to hyperthyroidism patients, and high-dose intravenous methylprednisolone was given to ophthalmopathy patients. Prospective prediction of ophthalmopathy was tested in an independent validation cohort consisting of under 20 hyperthyroidism patients and approximately 16 patients who later progressed to ophthalmopathy. According to the paper, TCR Vbeta CDR3 sequencing was carried out on over 130 peripheral blood samples, which came from some 41 ophthalmopathy, roughly 75 hyperthyroidism and some 17 progressor patients. In addition, the study compared T-cell repertoires in thyroid tissue and in blood from roughly six Graves' hyperthyroidism patients. Results and caveats for the whole study, not just this receptor: Blood samples also contained most of the expanded thyroid clonotypes (frequency above 0.001), which suggests that blood repertoires may reflect thyroid immune responses. In cross-validation, a model built on a 13 V-J signature told ophthalmopathy apart from stable hyperthyroidism with approximately 90% sensitivity and approximately 81% specificity, and in testing the same model reached 80%/75%. Sample size was not statistically predetermined, and blinding of investigators to group allocation was not performed. In validation, progression to ophthalmopathy was predicted by the model with around 71% sensitivity and 72.22% specificity, a median of about 6 months before onset.

Stable Graves' hyperthyroidism was defined as the absence of progression to ophthalmopathy over 18 months of follow-up. The hyperthyroidism patients were between 18 and 65 years old and newly diagnosed, with a disease duration of less than 2 months. Patients with uncontrolled infections, other autoimmune diseases, pregnancy or lactation were excluded. Diagnoses were based on clinical symptoms, serum thyroxine and TRAb, thyroid ultrasound and orbital computed tomography. Total RNA was extracted with Trizol reagent, and quality was checked on an Agilent 2100 Bioanalyzer. V is cut by 6 bases and J by 6 bases, and the space between the germline ends is 14 bases. CDR1 and CDR2, looked up from the germline V gene, are MGHDK and SYGVNS. The CDR3 starts with the cysteine, ends with the phenylalanine, and has 13 residues. The entry retains the CDR3 DNA only, 39 bases that are in frame from base 1.

The sequenced sample was peripheral blood or thyroid tissue (not recorded which). Recombination linked TRBV25-1 to TRBJ1-2; the D segment cannot be called with confidence. The receptor comes from a woman younger than 35 with Graves' hyperthyroidism. Donor details come from another sample of the same person, matched by shared clones. The CDR3 loop reads CASSDHGGDGYTF. The nucleotide sequence reads as follows: TGTGCCAGCAGCGACCACGGTGGAGATGGCTACACCTTC.